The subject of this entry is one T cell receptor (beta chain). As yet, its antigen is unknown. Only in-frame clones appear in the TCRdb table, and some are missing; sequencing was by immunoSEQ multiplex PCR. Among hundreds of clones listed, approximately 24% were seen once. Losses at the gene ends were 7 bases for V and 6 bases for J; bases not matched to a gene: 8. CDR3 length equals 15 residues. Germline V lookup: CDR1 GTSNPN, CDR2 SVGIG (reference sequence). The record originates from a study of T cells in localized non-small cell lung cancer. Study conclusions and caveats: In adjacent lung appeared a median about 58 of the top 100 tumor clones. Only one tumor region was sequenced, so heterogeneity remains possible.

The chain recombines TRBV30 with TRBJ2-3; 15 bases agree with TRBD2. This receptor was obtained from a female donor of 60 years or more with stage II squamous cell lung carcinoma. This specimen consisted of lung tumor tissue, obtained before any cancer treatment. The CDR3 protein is CALGLAGGWADTQYF. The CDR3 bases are TGTGCCTTAGGACTAGCGGGAGGGTGGGCGGATACGCAGTATTTT.